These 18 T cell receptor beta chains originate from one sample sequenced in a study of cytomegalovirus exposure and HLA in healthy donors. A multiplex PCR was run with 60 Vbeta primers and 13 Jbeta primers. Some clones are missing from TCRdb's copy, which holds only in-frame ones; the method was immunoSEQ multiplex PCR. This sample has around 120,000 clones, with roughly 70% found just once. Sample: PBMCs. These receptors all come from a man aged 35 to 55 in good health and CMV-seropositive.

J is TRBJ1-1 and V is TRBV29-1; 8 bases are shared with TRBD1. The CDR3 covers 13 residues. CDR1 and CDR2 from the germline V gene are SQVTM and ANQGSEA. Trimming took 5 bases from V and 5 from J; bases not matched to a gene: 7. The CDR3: CSVSDRAETEAFF. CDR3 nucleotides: TGCAGCGTTTCGGACAGGGCTGAAACTGAAGCTTTCTTT.

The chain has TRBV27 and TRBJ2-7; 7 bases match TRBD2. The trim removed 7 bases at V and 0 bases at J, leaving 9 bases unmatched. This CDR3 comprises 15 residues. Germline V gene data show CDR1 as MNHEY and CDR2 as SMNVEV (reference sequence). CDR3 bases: TGTGCCAGCAAGGGGTGGGGCGGGAGCTCCTACGAGCAGTACTTC. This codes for CASKGWGGSSYEQYF.

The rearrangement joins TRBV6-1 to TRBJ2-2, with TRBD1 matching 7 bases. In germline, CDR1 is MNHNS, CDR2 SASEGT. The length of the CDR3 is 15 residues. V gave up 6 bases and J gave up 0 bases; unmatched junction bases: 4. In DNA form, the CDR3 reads TGTGCCAGCAGGGGGACAGCCGCGAACACCGGGGAGCTGTTTTTT. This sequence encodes CASRGTAANTGELFF.

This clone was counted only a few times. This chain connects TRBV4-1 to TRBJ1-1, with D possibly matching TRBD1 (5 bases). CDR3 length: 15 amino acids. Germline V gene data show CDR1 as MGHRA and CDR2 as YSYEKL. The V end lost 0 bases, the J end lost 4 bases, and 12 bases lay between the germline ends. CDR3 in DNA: TGCGCCAGCAGCCAAGATTTGGGGGGAGGCACTGAAGCTTTCTTT. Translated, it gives CASSQDLGGGTEAFF.

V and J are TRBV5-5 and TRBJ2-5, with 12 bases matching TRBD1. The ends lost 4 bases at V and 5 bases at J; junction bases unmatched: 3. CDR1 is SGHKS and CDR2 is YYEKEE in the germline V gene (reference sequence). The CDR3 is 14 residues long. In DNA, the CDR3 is TGTGCCAGCAGCGGGACAGGGGGCCAGGAGACCCAGTACTTC. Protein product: CASSGTGGQETQYF.

Here the CDR3 reads CASSESTRGTQYF. The CDR3 DNA sequence: TGCGCCAGCAGTGAGTCGACGCGGGGGACCCAGTACTTC. The chain is built from TRBV10-1 and TRBJ2-5; D perhaps matches TRBD2 (6 bases). The V gene's germline CDR1 is WNHNN and CDR2 SYGVQD (reference sequence). This CDR3 is 13 amino acids long. The V end was cut by 0 bases, the J end by 7 bases, with 9 bases between.

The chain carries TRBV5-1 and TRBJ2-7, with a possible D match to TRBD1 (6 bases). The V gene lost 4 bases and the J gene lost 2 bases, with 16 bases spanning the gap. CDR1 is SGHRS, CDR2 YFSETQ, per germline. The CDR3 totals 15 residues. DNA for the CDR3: TGCGCCAGCAGCAAAACTCCCGGACAGACCTACGAGCAGTACTTC. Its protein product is CASSKTPGQTYEQYF.

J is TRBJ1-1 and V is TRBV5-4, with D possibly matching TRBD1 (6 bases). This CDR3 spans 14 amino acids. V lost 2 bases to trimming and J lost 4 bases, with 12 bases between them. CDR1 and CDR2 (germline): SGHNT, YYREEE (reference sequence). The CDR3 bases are TGTGCCAGCAGCTTCTGGGACATTAGCACTGAAGCTTTCTTT. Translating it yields CASSFWDISTEAFF.

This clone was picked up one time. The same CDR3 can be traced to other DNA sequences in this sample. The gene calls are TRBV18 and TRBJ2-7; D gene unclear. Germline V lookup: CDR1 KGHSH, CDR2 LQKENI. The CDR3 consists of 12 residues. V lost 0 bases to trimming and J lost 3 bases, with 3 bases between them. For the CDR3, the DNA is TGTGCCAGCTCACCACCGAGCTACGAGCAGTACTTC. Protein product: CASSPPSYEQYF.

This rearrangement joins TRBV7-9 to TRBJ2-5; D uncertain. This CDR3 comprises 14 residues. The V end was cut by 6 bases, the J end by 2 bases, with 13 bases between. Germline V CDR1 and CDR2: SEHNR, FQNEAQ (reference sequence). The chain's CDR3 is CASRRVAFQETQYF. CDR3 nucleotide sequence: TGTGCCAGCAGACGGGTAGCCTTTCAAGAGACCCAGTACTTC.

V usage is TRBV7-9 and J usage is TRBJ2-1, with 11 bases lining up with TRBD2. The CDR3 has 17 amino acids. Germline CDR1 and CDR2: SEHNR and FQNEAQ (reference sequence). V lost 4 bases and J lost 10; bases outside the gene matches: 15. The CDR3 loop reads CASSSEGVLAGEREQFF. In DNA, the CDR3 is TGTGCCAGCAGCTCCGAGGGGGTACTAGCGGGAGAGAGAGAGCAGTTCTTC.

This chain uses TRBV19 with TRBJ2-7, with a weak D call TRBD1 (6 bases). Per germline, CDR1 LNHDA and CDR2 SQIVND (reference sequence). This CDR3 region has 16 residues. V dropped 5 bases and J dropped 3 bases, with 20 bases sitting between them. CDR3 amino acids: CASSLTRDTEDYEQYF. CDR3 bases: TGTGCCAGTAGTCTTACCCGGGACACCGAAGACTACGAGCAGTACTTC.

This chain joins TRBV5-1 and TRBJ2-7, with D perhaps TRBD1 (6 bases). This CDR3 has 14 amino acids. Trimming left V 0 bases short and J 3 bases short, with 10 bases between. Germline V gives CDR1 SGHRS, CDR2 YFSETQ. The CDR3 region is CASSLVGTRYEQYF. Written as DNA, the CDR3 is TGCGCCAGCAGCTTGGTAGGGACACGCTACGAGCAGTACTTC.

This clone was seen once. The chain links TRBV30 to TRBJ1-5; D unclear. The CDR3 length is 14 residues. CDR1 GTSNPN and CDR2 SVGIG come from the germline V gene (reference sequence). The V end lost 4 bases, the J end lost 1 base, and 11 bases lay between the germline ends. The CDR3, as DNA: TGTGCCTGGAATAGTAGATCGAGCAATCAGCCCCAGCATTTT. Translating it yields CAWNSRSSNQPQHF.

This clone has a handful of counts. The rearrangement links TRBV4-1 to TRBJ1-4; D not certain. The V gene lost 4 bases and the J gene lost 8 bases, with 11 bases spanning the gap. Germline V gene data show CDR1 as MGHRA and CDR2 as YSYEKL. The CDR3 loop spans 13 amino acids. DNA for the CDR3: TGCGCCAGCAGCCGGCTCCCGAGGGAAAAACTGTTTTTT. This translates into CASSRLPREKLFF.

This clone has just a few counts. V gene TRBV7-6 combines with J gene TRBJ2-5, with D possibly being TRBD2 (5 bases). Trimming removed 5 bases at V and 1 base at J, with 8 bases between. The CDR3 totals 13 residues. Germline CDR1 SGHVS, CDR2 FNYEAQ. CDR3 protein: CASSPGIQETQYF. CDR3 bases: TGTGCCAGCAGCCCCGGGATCCAAGAGACCCAGTACTTC. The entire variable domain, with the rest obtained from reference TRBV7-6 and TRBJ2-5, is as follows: GAGVSQSPRYKVTKRGQDVALRCDPISGHVSLYWYRQALGQGPEFLTYFNYEAQQDKSGLPNDRFSAERPEGSISTLTIQRTEQRDSAMYRCASSPGIQETQYFGPGTRLLVL.

The CDR3 here is CASSERWGENQPQHF. The CDR3 DNA follows: TGTGCCAGCAGCGAAAGATGGGGAGAAAATCAGCCCCAGCATTTT. This rearrangement joins TRBV2 to TRBJ1-5; D is unresolved. V lost 6 bases and J lost 4, with 16 bases in between. The V gene's germline CDR1 is SNHLY and CDR2 FYNNEI. The CDR3 loop spans 15 amino acids.

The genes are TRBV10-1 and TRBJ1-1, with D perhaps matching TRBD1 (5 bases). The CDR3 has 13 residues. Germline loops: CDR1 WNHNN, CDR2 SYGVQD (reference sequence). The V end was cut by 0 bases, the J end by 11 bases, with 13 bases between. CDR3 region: CASSESGGAGAFF. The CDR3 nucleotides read TGCGCCAGCAGTGAGTCGGGAGGGGCAGGGGCTTTCTTT.